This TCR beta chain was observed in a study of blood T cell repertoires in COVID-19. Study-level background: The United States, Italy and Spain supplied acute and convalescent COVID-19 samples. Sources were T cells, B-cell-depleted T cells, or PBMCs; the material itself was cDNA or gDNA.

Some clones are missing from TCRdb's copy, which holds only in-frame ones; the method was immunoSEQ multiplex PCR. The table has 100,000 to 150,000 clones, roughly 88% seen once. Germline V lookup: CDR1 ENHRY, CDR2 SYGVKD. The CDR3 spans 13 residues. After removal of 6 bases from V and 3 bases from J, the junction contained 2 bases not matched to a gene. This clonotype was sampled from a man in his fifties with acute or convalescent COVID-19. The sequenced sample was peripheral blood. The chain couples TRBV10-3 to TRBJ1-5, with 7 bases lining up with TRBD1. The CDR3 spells CAIRGTVNQPQHF. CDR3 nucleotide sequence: TGTGCCATCAGGGGGACAGTCAATCAGCCCCAGCATTTT.